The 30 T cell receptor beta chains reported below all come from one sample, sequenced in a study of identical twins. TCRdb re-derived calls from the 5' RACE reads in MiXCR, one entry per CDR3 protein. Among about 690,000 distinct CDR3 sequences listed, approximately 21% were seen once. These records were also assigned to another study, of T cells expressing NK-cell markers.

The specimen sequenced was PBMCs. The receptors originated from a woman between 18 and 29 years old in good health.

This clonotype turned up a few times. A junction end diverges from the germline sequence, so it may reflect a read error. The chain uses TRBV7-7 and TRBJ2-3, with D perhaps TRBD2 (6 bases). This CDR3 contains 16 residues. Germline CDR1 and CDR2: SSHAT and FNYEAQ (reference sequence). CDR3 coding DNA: TGTGCTAGCAGCTTAGGGCGGGGTGCGGGCACAGATACGCAGTATTTT. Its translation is CASSLGRGAGTDTQYF.

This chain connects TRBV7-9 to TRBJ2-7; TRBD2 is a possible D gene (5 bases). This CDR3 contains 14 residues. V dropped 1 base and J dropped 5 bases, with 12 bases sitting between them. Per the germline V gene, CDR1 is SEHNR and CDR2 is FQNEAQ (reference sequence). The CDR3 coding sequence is TGTGCCAGCAGCTTAGAAGAGGTGAGGGACGAGCAGTACTTC. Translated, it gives CASSLEEVRDEQYF.

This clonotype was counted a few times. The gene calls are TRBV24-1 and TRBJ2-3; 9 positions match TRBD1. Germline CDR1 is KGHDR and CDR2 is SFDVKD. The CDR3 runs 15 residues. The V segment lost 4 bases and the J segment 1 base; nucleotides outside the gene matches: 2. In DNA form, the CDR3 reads TGTGCCACCAGTGAGCGGACAGGGGGCACAGATACGCAGTATTTT. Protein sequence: CATSERTGGTDTQYF.

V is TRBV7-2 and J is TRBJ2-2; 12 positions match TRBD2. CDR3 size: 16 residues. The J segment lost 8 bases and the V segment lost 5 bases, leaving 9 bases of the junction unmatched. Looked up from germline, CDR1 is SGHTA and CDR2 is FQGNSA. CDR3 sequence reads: CASSRLAGASGGELFF. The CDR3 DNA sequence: TGTGCCAGCAGCAGACTAGCGGGGGCCTCAGGGGGGGAGCTGTTTTTT.

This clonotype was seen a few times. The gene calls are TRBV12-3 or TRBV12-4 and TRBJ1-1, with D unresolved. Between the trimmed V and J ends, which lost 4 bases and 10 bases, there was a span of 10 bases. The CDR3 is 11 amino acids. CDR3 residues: CASSSRQRAFF. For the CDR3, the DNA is TGTGCCAGCAGTTCACGACAACGAGCTTTCTTT.

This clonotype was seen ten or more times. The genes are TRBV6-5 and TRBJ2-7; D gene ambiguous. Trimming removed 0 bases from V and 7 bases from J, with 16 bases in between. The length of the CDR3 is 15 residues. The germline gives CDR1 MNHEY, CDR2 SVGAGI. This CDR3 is CASSYSMAGPSEQYF. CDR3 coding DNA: TGTGCCAGCAGTTACTCGATGGCAGGTCCATCAGAGCAGTACTTC.

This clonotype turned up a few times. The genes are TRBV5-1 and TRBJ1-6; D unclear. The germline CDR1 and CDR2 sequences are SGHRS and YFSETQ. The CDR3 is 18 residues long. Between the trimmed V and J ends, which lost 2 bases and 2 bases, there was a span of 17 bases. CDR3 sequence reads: CASSFGRTNTTYNSPLHF. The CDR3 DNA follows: TGCGCCAGCAGCTTTGGTCGGACCAATACCACCTATAATTCACCCCTCCACTTT.

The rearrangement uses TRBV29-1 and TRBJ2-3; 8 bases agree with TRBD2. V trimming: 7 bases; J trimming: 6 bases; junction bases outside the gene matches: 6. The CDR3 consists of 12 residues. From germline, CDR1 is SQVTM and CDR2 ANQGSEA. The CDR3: CSAGLASDTQYF. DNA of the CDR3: TGCAGCGCCGGACTAGCCTCGGATACGCAGTATTTT.

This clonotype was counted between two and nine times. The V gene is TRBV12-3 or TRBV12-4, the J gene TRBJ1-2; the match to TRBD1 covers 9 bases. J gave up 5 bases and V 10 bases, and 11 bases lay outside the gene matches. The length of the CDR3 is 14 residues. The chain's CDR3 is CATQNLQGAYGYTF. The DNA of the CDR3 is TGTGCCACTCAGAACTTACAGGGGGCTTATGGCTACACCTTC.

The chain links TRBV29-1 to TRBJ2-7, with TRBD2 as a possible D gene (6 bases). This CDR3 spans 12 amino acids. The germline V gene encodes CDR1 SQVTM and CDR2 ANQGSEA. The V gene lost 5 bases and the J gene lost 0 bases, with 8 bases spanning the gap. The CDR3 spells CSVMRDSYEQYF. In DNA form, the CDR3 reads TGCAGCGTTATGCGGGACTCCTACGAGCAGTACTTC.

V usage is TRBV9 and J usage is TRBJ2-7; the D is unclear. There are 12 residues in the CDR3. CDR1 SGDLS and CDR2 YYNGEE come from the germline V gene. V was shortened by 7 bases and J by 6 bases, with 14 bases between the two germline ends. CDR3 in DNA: TGTGCCAGCGGTCTGGATTGGAGCGAGCAGTACTTC. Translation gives CASGLDWSEQYF.

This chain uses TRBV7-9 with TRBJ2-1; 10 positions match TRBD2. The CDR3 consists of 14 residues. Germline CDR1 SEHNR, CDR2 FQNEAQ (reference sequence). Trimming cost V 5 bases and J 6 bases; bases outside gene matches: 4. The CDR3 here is CASSDSGGSNEQFF. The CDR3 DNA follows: TGTGCCAGCAGCGATAGCGGGGGGTCCAATGAGCAGTTCTTC.

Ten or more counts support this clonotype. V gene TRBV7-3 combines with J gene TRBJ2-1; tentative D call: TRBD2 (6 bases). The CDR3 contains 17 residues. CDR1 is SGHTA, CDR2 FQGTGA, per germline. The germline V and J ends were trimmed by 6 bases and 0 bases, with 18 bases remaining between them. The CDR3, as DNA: TGTGCCAGCAGGCCCACGGGACTCTCGAGCTCCTACAATGAGCAGTTCTTC. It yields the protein CASRPTGLSSSYNEQFF.

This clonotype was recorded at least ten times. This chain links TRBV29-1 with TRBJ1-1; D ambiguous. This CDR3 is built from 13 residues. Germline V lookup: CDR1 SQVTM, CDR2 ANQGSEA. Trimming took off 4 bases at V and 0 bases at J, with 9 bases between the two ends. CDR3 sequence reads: CSVARTVNTEAFF. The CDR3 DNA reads TGCAGCGTTGCCAGGACGGTGAACACTGAAGCTTTCTTT.

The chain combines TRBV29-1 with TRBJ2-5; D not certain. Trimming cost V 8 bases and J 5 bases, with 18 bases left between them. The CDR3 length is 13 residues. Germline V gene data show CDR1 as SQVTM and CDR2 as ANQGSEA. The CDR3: CSTGGGSGETQYF. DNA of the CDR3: TGCAGCACCGGCGGCGGTTCTGGGGAGACCCAGTACTTC.

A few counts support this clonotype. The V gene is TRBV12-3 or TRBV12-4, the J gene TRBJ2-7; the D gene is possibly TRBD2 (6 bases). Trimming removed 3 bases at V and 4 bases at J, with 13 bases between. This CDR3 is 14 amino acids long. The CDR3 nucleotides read TGTGCCAGCAGTTTCGCCGGGAGCCAATACGAGCAGTACTTC. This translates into CASSFAGSQYEQYF.

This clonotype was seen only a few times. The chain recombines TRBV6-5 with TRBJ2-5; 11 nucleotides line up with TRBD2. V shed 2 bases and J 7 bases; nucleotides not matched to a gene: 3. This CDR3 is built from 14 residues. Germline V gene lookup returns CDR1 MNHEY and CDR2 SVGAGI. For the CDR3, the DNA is TGTGCCAGCAGTTACACTCTAGCGGGGGGGACCCAGTACTTC. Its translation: CASSYTLAGGTQYF.

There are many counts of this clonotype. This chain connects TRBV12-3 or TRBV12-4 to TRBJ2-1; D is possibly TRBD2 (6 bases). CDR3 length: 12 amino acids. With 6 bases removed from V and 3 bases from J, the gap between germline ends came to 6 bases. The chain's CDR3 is CASSGGYNEQFF. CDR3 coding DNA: TGTGCCAGCAGCGGGGGCTACAATGAGCAGTTCTTC.

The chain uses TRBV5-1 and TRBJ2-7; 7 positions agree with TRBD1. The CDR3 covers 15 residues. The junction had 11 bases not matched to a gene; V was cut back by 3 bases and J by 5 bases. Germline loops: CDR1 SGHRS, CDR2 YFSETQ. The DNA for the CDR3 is TGCGCCAGCAGCTCCTCCGGGACAGTTTTCAACGAGCAGTACTTC. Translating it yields CASSSSGTVFNEQYF.

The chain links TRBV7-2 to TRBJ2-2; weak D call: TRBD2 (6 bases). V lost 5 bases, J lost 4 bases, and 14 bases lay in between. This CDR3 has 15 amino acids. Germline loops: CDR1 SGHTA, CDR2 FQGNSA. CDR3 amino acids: CASSPAGIATGELFF. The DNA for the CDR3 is TGTGCCAGCAGCCCCGCGGGGATAGCCACCGGGGAGCTGTTTTTT.

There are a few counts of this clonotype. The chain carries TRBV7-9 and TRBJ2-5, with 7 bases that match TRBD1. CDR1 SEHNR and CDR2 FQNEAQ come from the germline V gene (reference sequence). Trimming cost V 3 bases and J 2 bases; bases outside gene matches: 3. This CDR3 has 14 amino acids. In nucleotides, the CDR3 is TGTGCCAGCAGCTTCGACAGGGATCAAGAGACCCAGTACTTC. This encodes CASSFDRDQETQYF.

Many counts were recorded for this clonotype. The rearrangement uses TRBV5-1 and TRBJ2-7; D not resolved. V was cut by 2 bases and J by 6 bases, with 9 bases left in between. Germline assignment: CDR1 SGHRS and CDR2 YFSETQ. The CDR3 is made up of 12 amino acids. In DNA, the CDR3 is TGCGCCAGCAGCTTCACCCAAGGCGAGCAGTACTTC. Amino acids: CASSFTQGEQYF. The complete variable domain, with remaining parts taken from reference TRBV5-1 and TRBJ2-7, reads KAGVTQTPRYLIKTRGQQVTLSCSPISGHRSVSWYQQTPGQGLQFLFEYFSETQRNKGNFPGRFSGRQFSNSRSEMNVSTLELGDSALYLCASSFTQGEQYFGPGTRLTVT.

CDR3 amino acids: CAVPGQGDTGELFF. CDR3 coding DNA: TGTGCCGTCCCGGGACAGGGGGACACCGGGGAGCTGTTTTTT. This chain links TRBV10-3 with TRBJ2-2, with TRBD1 identical over 11 bases. The CDR3 has 14 amino acids. V trimming: 11 bases; J trimming: 3 bases; junction bases outside the gene matches: 5. Germline V CDR1 and CDR2: ENHRY, SYGVKD.

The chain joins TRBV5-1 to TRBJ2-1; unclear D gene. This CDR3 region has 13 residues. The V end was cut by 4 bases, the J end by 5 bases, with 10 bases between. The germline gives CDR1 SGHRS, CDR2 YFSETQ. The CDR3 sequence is CASSGTGNNEQFF. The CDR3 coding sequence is TGCGCCAGCAGCGGAACTGGAAACAATGAGCAGTTCTTC.

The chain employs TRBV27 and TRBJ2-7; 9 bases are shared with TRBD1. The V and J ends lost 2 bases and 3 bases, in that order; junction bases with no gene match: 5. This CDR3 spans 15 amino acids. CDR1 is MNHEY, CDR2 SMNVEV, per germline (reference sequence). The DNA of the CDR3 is TGTGCCAGCAGTTTAACAGGGGGCACTTTCTACGAGCAGTACTTC. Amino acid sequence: CASSLTGGTFYEQYF.

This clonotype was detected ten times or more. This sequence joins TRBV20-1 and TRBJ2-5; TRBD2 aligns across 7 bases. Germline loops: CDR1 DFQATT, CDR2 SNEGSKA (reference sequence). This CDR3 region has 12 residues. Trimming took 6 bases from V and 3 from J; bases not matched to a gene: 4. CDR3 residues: CSAWDYKETQYF. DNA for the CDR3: TGCAGTGCATGGGACTACAAAGAGACCCAGTACTTC.

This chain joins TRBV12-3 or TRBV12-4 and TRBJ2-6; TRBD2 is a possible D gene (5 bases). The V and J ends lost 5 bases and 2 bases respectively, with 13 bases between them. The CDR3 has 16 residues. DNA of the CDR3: TGTGCCAGCAGTGATCGAGGGCAAGCTGGGGCCAACGTCCTGACTTTC. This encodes CASSDRGQAGANVLTF.

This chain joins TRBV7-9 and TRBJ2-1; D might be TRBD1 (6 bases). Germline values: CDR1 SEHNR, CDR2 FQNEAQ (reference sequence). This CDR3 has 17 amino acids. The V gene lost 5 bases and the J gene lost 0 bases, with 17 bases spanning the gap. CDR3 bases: TGTGCCAGCAGCATACCTCCAGGGGATAGCTCCTACAATGAGCAGTTCTTC. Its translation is CASSIPPGDSSYNEQFF.

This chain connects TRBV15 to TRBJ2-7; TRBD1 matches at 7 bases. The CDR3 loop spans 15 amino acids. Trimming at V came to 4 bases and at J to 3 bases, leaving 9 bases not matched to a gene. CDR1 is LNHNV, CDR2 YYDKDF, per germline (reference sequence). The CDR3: CATSKGRDSYYEQYF. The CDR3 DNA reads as TGTGCCACCAGCAAAGGCCGGGACAGCTACTACGAGCAGTACTTC.

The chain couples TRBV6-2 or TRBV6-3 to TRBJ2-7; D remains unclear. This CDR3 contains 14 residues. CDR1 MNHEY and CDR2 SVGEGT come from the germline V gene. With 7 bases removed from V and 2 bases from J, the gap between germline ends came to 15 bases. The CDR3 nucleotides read TGTGCCAGCACTTCCAGGCGACGGGCCTACGAGCAGTACTTC. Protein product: CASTSRRRAYEQYF.